The T cell receptor (beta chain) described here comes from a study of cytomegalovirus exposure and HLA in healthy donors. Comments on this clone: Its antigen is still unknown.

CDR3 length: 15 amino acids. With 8 bases removed from V and 6 bases from J, the gap between germline ends came to 17 bases. Overall study results and limits: Among the CMV-associated chains, three were confirmed in vitro as specific for CMV antigens.

Amplification used 60 Vbeta primers and 13 Jbeta primers. Assay: immunoSEQ multiplex PCR; the TCRdb copy retains only in-frame clones and omits some. There are approximately 160,000 clones in the sample; around 80% occur only once, and roughly 2% lies in the top ten. J is TRBJ1-6 and V is TRBV23-1; D remains ambiguous. TRBV23-1 carries the ORF label, with uncertain function. What was sequenced was PBMCs. This TCR was recovered from a human donor in good health. The CDR3 loop is CASPGKFFSNSPLHF. CDR3 DNA sequence: TGCGCCAGCCCCGGTAAGTTCTTTAGTAATTCACCCCTCCACTTT.